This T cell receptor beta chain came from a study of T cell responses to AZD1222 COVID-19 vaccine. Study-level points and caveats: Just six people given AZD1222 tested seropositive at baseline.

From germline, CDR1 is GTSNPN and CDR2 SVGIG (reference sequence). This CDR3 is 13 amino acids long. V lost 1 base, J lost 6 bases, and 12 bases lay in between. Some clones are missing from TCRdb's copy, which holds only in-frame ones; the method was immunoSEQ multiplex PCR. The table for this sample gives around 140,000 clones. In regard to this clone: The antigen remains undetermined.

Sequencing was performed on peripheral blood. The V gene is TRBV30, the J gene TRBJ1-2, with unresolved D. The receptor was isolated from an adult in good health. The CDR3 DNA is TGTGCCTGGAGTGAGCAGGCCACTAATGGCTACACCTTC. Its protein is CAWSEQATNGYTF.